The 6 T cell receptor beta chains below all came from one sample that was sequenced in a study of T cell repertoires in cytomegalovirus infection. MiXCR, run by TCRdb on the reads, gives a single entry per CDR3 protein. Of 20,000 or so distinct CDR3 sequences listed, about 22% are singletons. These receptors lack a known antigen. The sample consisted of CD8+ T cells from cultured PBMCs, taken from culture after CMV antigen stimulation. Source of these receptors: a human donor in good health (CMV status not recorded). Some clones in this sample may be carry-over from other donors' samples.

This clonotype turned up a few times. The chain's CDR3 is CASSEVQGNNNEQFF. The CDR3 DNA is TGTGCCAGCAGTGAGGTCCAGGGGAACAACAATGAGCAGTTCTTC. The chain joins TRBV2 to TRBJ2-1; a weak D match, TRBD1 (6 bases). The CDR3 consists of 15 residues. Trimming pared 3 bases from V and 5 bases from J, leaving 14 bases between. Germline V gene lookup returns CDR1 SNHLY and CDR2 FYNNEI. Based on the CDR3 plus reference TRBV2 and TRBJ2-1, the full variable domain is EPEVTQTPSHQVTQMGQEVILRCVPISNHLYFYWYRQILGQKVEFLVSFYNNEISEKSEIFDDQFSVERPDGSNFTLKIRSTKLEDSAMYFCASSEVQGNNNEQFFGPGTRLTVL.

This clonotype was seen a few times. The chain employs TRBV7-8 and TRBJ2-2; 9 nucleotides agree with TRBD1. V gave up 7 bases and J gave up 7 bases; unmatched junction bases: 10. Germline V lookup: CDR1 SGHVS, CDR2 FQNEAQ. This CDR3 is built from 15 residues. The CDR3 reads CASTLGDRASGELFF. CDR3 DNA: TGTGCCAGCACCCTGGGGGACAGGGCTAGCGGGGAGCTGTTTTTT.

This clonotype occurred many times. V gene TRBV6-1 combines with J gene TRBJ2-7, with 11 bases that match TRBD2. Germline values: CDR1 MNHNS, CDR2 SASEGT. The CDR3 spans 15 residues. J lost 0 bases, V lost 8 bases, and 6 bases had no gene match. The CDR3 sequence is CASGLAGGDSYEQYF. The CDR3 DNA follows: TGTGCCAGCGGGCTAGCGGGGGGTGACTCCTACGAGCAGTACTTC.

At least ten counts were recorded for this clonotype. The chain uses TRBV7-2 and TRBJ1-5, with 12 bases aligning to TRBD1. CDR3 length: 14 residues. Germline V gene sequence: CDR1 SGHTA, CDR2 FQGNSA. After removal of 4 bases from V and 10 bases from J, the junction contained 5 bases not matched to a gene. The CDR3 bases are TGTGCCAGCAGCTGGGACAGGGGGCCGGGTCCCCAGCATTTT. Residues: CASSWDRGPGPQHF.

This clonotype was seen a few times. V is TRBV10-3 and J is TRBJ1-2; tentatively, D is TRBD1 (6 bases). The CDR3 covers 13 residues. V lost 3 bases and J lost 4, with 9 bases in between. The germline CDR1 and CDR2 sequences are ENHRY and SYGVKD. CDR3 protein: CAISDGQLYGYTF. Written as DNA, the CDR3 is TGTGCCATCAGTGACGGACAGCTCTATGGCTACACCTTC.

The CDR3 DNA follows: TGTGCCAGCAGTTTGGGACAGGGACACCCCTACGAGCAGTACTTC. It yields the protein CASSLGQGHPYEQYF. The chain couples TRBV27 to TRBJ2-7, with TRBD1 identical over 9 bases. Germline V lookup: CDR1 MNHEY, CDR2 SMNVEV (reference sequence). V dropped 3 bases and J dropped 2; count of bases not matched to a gene: 5. This CDR3 has 15 residues.